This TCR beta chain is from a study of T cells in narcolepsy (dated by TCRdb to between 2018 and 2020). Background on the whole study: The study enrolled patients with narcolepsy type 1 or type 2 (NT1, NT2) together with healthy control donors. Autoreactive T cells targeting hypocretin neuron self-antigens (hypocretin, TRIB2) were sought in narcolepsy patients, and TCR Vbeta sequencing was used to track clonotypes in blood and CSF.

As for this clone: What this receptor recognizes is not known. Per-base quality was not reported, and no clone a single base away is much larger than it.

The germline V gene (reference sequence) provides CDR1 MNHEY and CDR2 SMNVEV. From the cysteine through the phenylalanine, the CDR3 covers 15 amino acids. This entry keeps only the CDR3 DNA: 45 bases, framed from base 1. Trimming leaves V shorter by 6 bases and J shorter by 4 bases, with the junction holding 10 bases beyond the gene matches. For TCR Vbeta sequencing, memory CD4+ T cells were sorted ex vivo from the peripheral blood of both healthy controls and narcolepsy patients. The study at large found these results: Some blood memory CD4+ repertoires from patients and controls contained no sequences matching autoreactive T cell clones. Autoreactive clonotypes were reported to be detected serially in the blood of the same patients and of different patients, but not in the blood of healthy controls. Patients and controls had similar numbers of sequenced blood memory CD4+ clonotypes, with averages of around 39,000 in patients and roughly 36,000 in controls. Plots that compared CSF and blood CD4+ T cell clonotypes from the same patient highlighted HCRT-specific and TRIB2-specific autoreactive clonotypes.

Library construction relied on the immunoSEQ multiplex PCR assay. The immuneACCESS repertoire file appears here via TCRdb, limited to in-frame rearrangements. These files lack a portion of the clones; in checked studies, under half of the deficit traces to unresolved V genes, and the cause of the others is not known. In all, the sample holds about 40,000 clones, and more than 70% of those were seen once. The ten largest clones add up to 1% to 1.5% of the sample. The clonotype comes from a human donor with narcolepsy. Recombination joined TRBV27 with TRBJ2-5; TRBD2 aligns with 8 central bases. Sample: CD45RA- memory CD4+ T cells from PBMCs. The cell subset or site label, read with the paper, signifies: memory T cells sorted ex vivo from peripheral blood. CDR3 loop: CASSPGLALGETQYF. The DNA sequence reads TGTGCCAGCAGCCCCGGACTAGCTTTAGGAGAGACCCAGTACTTC.